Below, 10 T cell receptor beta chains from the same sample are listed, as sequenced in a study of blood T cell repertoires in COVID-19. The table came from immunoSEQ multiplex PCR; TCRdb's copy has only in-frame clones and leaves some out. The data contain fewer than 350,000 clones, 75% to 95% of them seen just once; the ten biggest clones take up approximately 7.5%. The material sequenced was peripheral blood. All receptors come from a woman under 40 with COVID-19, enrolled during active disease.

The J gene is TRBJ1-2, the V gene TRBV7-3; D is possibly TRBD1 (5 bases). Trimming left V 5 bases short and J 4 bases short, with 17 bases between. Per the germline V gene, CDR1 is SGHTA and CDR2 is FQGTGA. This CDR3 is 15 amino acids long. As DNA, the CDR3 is TGTGCCAGCAGCCCATTCCCGGGGGGGATCTATGGCTACACCTTC. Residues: CASSPFPGGIYGYTF.

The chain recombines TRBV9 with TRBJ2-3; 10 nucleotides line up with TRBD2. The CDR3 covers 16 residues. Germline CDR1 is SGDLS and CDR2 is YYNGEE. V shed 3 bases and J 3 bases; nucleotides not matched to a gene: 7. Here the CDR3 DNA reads TGTGCCAGCAGCGGGGGACTAGCGAATCCTACAGATACGCAGTATTTT. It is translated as CASSGGLANPTDTQYF.

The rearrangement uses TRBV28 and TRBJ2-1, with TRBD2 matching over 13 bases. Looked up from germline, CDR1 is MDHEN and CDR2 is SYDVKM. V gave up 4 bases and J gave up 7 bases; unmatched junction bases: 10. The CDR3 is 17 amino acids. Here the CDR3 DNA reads TGTGCCAGCAGTTCAAGAGTAGGACTAGCGGGAGCGAATGAGCAGTTCTTC. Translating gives CASSSRVGLAGANEQFF.

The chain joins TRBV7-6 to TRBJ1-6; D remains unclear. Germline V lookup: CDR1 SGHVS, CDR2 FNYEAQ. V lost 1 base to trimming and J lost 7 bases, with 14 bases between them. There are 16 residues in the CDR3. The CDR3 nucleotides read TGTGCCAGCAGCTTAGTACCCGAGGGCCCGAATTCACCCCTCCACTTT. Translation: CASSLVPEGPNSPLHF. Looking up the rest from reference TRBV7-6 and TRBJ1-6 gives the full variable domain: GAGVSQSPRYKVTKRGQDVALRCDPISGHVSLYWYRQALGQGPEFLTYFNYEAQQDKSGLPNDRFSAERPEGSISTLTIQRTEQRDSAMYRCASSLVPEGPNSPLHFGNGTRLTVT.

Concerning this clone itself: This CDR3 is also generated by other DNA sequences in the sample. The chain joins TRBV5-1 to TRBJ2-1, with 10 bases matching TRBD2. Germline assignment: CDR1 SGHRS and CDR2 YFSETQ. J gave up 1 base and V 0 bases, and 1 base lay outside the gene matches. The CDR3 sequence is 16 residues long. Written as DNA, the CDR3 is TGCGCCAGCAGCTTGGTAGCGGGAGGATCCTACAATGAGCAGTTCTTC. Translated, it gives CASSLVAGGSYNEQFF.

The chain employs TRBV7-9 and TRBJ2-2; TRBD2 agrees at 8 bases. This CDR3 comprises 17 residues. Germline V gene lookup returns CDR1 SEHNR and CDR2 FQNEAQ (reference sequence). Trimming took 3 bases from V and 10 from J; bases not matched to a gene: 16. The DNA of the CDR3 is TGTGCCAGCAGCTTTAGTGGTAGCGGGGTTCGGAACCTGGAGCTGTTTTTT. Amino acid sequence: CASSFSGSGVRNLELFF. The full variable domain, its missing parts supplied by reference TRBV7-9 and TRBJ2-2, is DTGVSQNPRHKITKRGQNVTFRCDPISEHNRLYWYRQTLGQGPEFLTYFQNEAQLEKSRLLSDRFSAERPKGSFSTLEIQRTEQGDSAMYLCASSFSGSGVRNLELFFGEGSRLTVL.

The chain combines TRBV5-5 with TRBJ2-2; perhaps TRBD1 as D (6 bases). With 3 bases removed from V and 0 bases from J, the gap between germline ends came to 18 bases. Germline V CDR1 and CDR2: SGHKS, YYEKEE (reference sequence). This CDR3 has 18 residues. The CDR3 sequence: CASSWKHQGPPNTGELFF. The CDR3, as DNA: TGTGCCAGCAGCTGGAAACATCAGGGGCCCCCGAACACCGGGGAGCTGTTTTTT.

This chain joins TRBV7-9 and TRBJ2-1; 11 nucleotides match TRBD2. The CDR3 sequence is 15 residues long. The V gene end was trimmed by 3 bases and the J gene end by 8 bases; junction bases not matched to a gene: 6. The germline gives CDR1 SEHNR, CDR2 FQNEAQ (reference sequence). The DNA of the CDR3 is TGTGCCAGCAGCTTCGAGGCTAGCGGGAGGTATGAGCAGTTCTTC. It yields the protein CASSFEASGRYEQFF.

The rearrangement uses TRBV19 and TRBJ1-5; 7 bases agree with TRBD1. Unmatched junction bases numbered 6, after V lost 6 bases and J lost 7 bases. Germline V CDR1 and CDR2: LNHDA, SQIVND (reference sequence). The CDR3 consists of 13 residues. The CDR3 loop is CASSLQGSQPQHF. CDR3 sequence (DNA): TGTGCCAGTAGCCTACAGGGGTCGCAGCCCCAGCATTTT.

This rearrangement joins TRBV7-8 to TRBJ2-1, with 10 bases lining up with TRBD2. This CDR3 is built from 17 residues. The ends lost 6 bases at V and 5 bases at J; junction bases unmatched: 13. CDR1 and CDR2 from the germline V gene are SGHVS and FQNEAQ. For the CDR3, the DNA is TGTGCCAGCAGATTCTCGCCGGGGCTAGCGGGGGACAATGAGCAGTTCTTC. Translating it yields CASRFSPGLAGDNEQFF.